A single T cell receptor (beta chain) is shown here with its context. This clonotype came up many times. There is no known antigen for this receptor. The sample holds no much larger clone one base away, and base qualities are not on file. Looking up the germline V gene yields CDR1 MDHEN and CDR2 SYDVKM. The CDR3, cysteine through phenylalanine, is 14 amino acids long. The kept DNA is CDR3 alone, 42 bases in frame from the first base. V ends up 6 bases short and J 7 bases short, with an unmatched junction base count of 7. The sample's time point label, in plain terms: newly diagnosed GD, antithyroid drugs for less than 3 months. For both TCR sequencing and RNA sequencing, RNA was extracted from PBMCs in TRIzol. Graves' disease was diagnosed according to American Thyroid Association guidelines. Patients for the study were recruited at an endocrinology department in Xi'an, China. From each patient, approximately 9 milliliters of peripheral blood was collected into an EDTA anticoagulant tube. Ficoll Paque Plus density gradient separation was used to isolate PBMCs, and no further T cell sorting was performed. An Agilent 2100 Bioanalyzer and agarose gel were used to check RNA quality, and a NanoDrop 2000 was used to measure RNA concentration.

The method was multiplex PCR. TCRdb records Illumina HiSeq 4000 as the sequencer. iRepertoire HTBI primers and Arm-PCR amplification of CDR3 regions were used to construct TCR beta libraries. PCR products were gel purified before sequencing. Per the authors' processing: Gene usage analysis of CDR3 amino acid clonotypes relied on the 60 or so TRBV and 14 TRBJ segments identified across samples. COPE and FqMerger were used to merge the filtered high-quality paired reads into contigs. BLAST was used to align contigs to IMGT TRBV, TRBD and TRBJ reference genes, with CDR3 defined following IMGT. Highly expanded clones were defined as clonotypes with a frequency above 0.1%. Shannon entropy served as the measure of repertoire diversity, while the Gini coefficient captured V-J evenness. A clonotype was considered public if more than one individual shared it. TCRdb redid the processing of the public reads, applying fastp at Q25 and MiXCR, and retained in-frame beta chains. Rows matching on CDR3 protein sequence are summarized as one entry with the most common DNA and genes. The V and J calls reflect TCRdb's pipeline rather than the authors' work. The sample data list over 500,000 distinct CDR3 sequences, and approximately 16% of these were observed just once. The ten largest make up approximately 12% of the sample.

The sample originates from a study of regulatory T cells in long-lasting Graves disease (dated by TCRdb to about 2021). At the level of the whole study: Antithyroid drugs had been taken for less than 3 months by newly diagnosed Graves' disease patients. TCR sequencing covered some 13 persistent and 20 newly diagnosed Graves' disease patients, some 35 samples in total. Peripheral blood TCR sequencing and RNA sequencing compared persistent Graves' disease patients with newly diagnosed Graves' disease patients. The study was registered as a clinical trial and conducted in China.

What the work shows at the level of the full study, not this receptor alone: A larger number of public clonotypes was shared among persistent patients (around 2,700) than among newly diagnosed patients (roughly 1,000). Only the TCR beta chain was sequenced and analyzed. The small sample size was acknowledged by the authors as a limitation that may reduce accuracy. TRBV28, TRBJ1-2 and TRBJ2-5 were preferentially used in persistent disease, while TRBV20-1 and TRBJ2-1 were favored in newly diagnosed disease. Lower TCR Shannon entropy and fewer highly expanded clones were observed in persistent Graves' disease patients than in newly diagnosed patients, which suggested clonal expansion. The study examined only peripheral blood because the primary lesion, thyroid tissue, could not be accessed.

This sample was shared with a second study, whose subject was T cells in Graves' hyperthyroidism and ophthalmopathy. Reported in the second study: Stable Graves' hyperthyroidism was defined as the absence of progression to ophthalmopathy over 18 months of follow-up. Hyperthyroidism patients were newly diagnosed, with disease duration under 2 months, and aged 18 to 65 years. The study excluded patients with uncontrolled infections, other autoimmune diseases, pregnancy or lactation. Diagnoses were based on clinical symptoms, serum thyroxine and TRAb, thyroid ultrasound and orbital computed tomography. The TCR CDR3 was subjected to a first round of RT-PCR using the HTBI primer set and the Qiagen OneStep RT-PCR kit. Most expanded thyroid clonotypes (frequency above 0.001) were also detected in blood, a finding suggesting that blood repertoires may reflect thyroid immune responses. A model built on a 13 V-J signature distinguished ophthalmopathy from stable hyperthyroidism, reaching roughly 88% sensitivity and around 81% specificity in cross-validation and 80%/75% in testing. In validation, progression to ophthalmopathy was predicted by the model with nearly 71% sensitivity and roughly 76% specificity, a median of around 6.5 months before onset. TCR V-J signatures able to tell the groups apart were searched for in a discovery cohort of approximately 95 patients, of whom around 42 had Graves' ophthalmopathy and around 56 had stable Graves' hyperthyroidism. An independent validation cohort of fewer than 20 hyperthyroidism patients and some 15 patients who later progressed to ophthalmopathy tested prospective prediction of ophthalmopathy. The approximately 100 discovery patients were divided at random into training and test sets in a 7:3 ratio. The study also compared thyroid tissue and blood T-cell repertoires from about 6 Graves' hyperthyroidism patients. Following sampling, methimazole starting at 30 mg daily was given to hyperthyroidism patients, and high-dose intravenous methylprednisolone was given to ophthalmopathy patients. A second multiplex PCR round built the libraries, followed by size selection and purification. Paired-end sequencing of the libraries was performed with 100 bp reads on an Illumina HiSeq2000. SOAPnuke was used to process the raw data, with reads discarded if the reads contained adapters or uncalled bases, had a mean Phred below 15, or lacked an exact constant-primer or identifier match. COPE v1.2.5 was used to merge high-quality paired reads, and clonotypes were defined as unique nucleotide sequences. MiTCR v1.1 was used to align the clonotypes against IMGT TRBV, TRBD and TRBJ reference segments. The analysis was restricted to V-J combinations with a frequency above 0.0001, which together covered 99.2% of the repertoires. The TCS score was defined as F50 (clonal expansion) divided by E x V (chaos), with BLOSUM62-based TCRdist calculated between CDR3 peptides within each V-J. Welch's t-statistics and random forest reduced fewer than 550 V-J features to 13, which were used in a naive Bayes classifier (R e1071). Sample size was not statistically predetermined, and blinding of investigators to group allocation was not performed. The paper describes TCR Vbeta CDR3 sequencing of 120 to 150 peripheral blood samples, made up of 40 to 45 ophthalmopathy patients, over 70 hyperthyroidism patients and some 17 progressor patients.

The chain is assembled from TRBV28 and TRBJ2-7, and 12 junctional nucleotides match TRBD2. Sequencing used peripheral blood mononuclear cells (PBMCs), obtained at new diagnosis, from a patient treated with antithyroid drugs. This TCR came from a man aged 18 to 35 with Graves disease. Donor details come from another sample of the same person, matched by shared clones. The CDR3 region: CASSPSGRAWEQYF. The DNA sequence is TGTGCCAGCAGCCCTAGCGGGAGGGCTTGGGAGCAGTACTTC.